The present T cell receptor (beta chain) was sequenced within a study of blood T cell repertoires in COVID-19. About the research overall: COVID-19 samples from acute and convalescent phases originated in the United States, Italy and Spain.

Germline-derived CDR1 and CDR2 are MDHEN and SYDVKM. V trimming: 4 bases; J trimming: 4 bases; junction bases outside the gene matches: 8. This CDR3 contains 17 residues. This table comes from immunoSEQ multiplex PCR, and its TCRdb copy is limited to in-frame clones, with some not included. This table has around 220,000 clones, 65% to 90% appearing once. V is TRBV28 and J is TRBJ2-6; 9 positions match TRBD1. This TCR derives from an elderly woman with active or convalescent COVID-19. The sequenced sample consisted of peripheral blood. The CDR3 is CASSSTQGAQGANVLTF. For the CDR3, the DNA is TGTGCCAGCAGTTCAACACAGGGGGCGCAAGGGGCCAACGTCCTGACTTTC. Complete variable domain (other parts from reference TRBV28 and TRBJ2-6): DVKVTQSSRYLVKRTGEKVFLECVQDMDHENMFWYRQDPGLGLRLIYFSYDVKMKEKGDIPEGYSVSREKKERFSLILESASTNQTSMYLCASSSTQGAQGANVLTFGAGSRLTVL.